This T cell receptor beta chain was captured by sequencing in a study of T cell responses to AZD1222 COVID-19 vaccine. Produced via immunoSEQ multiplex PCR; TCRdb's table is partial and in-frame only. The table shows about 51,000 clones, with over 85% occurring only once. The receptor's source is an adult who received the AZD1222 COVID-19 vaccine. Sample: peripheral blood, taken 28 days after the second AZD1222 dose.

The CDR3 protein is CASRAGTGRVSPLHF. The DNA for the CDR3 is TGTGCCAGCAGGGCCGGGACAGGGAGAGTCTCACCCCTCCACTTT. V usage is TRBV6-5 and J usage is TRBJ1-6; TRBD1 agrees at 9 bases. J gave up 10 bases and V 6 bases, and 10 bases lay outside the gene matches. CDR3 size: 15 residues. CDR1 is MNHEY, CDR2 SVGAGI, per germline.